This T cell receptor (beta chain) was retrieved from a study of blood T cell repertoires in COVID-19. Overall study context: Whether acute or convalescent, the COVID-19 samples came from the United States, Italy and Spain. From T cells, B-cell-depleted T cells, or PBMCs came the material, which was cDNA or gDNA.

After removal of 5 bases from V and 9 bases from J, the junction contained 3 bases not matched to a gene. The CDR3 is 12 residues long. Looked up from germline, CDR1 is SGHTA and CDR2 is FQGTGA. Per the original data handling: Amplification from reference gene primers served as the basis for estimated nucleated cell counts. This table comes from immunoSEQ multiplex PCR, and its TCRdb copy is limited to in-frame clones, with some not included. The V and J calls and clone size are taken from that table; D and trimming were inferred from the DNA. The sample gives roughly 260,000 clones, 75% to 90% of which show up once; more than 5% is in the top ten. Participant-given clinical history determined each cohort assignment. A few counts support this clone.

The sample was PBMCs or T cells enriched from blood (not recorded which). The chain combines TRBV7-3 with TRBJ2-1; TRBD2 matches at 8 bases. The clonotype comes from a woman aged 25 to 45 with acute COVID-19. The DNA of the CDR3 is TGTGCCAGCAGCAGCGGGAGCTCTGAGCAGTTCTTC. The encoded protein is CASSSGSSEQFF.